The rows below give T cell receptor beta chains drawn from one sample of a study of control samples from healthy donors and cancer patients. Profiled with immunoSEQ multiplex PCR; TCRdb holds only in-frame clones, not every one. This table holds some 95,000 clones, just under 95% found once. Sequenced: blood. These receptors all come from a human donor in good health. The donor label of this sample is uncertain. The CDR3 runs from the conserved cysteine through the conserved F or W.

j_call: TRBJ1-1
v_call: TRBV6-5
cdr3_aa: CATRQGLNTEAFF

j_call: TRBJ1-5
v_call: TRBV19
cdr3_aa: CASNKSGQGTGQPQHF

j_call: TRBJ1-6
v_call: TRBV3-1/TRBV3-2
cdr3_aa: CASSQDRAVTSPLHF

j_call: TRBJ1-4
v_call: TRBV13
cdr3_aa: CASSSGGIGGKLFF

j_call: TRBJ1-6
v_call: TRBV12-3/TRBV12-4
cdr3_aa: CASSLVRGSPLHF

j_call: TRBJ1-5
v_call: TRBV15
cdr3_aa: CATSTQGARAQHF

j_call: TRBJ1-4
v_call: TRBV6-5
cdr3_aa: CASSLGRSNEKLFF

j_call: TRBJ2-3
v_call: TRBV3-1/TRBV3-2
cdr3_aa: CASSQGGRFTDTQYF

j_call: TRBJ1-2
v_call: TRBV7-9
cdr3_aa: CASSKTGGWGYTF

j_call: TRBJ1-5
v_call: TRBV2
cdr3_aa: CASSDRDYQPQHF

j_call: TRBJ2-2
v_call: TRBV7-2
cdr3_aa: CASSSRGDPNTGELFF

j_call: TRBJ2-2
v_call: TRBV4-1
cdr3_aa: CASSSSTGLNTGELFF

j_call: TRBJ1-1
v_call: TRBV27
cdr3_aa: CASSTEGAYTEAFF

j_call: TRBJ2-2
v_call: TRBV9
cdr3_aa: CASSVAGTAGNTGELFF

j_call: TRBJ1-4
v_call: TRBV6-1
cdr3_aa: CASSESGGGPKEKLFF

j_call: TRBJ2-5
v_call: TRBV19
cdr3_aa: CASSIAGSGEETQYF

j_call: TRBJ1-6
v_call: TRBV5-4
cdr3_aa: CASSLAPPANNSPLHF

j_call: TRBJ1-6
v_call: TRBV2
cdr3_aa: CASSETGNYNSPLHF

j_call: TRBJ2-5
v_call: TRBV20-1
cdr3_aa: CSASRLAFQETQYF

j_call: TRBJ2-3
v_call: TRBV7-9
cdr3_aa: CASSLGTSIQGTQYF

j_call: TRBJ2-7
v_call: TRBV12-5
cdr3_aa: CASLRGGHEQYF

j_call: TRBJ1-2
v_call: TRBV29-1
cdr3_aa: CSVDGGQGNTF

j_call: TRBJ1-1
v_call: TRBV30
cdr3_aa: CAWARGLKGTEAFF